These T cell receptor beta chains were read from a single sample in a study of T cells in Graves' hyperthyroidism and ophthalmopathy. MiXCR, applied by TCRdb to the multiplex PCR reads, yields one record per CDR3 protein. The data contain a few hundred thousand distinct CDR3 sequences, roughly 14% of them singletons. The sequencing sample was made of blood. The receptor source for this set is a woman aged 30 to 39 with Graves' hyperthyroidism. The CDR3 runs from the conserved cysteine through the conserved F or W. Fields, in order: J gene, clone size, D gene, V gene, CDR3 protein, CDR3 DNA. A D gene is named only where the DNA matches it firmly. The listing skips clone size in some rows; elsewhere it reads once, few, many or a size class.

>TRBJ2-7|few|NA|TRBV6-5
CASSYLAASRNHEQYF
TGTGCCAGCAGTTACTTGGCAGCCAGTCGAAACCACGAGCAGTACTTC
>TRBJ2-1|few|TRBD2|TRBV10-3
CAISEVASGILPNEQFF
TGTGCCATCAGTGAAGTGGCTAGCGGAATCCTCCCGAATGAGCAGTTCTTC
>TRBJ2-5|many|NA|TRBV7-2
CASSLDPGVIAAQYF
TGTGCCAGCAGCTTAGATCCGGGAGTAATAGCGGCCCAGTACTTC
>TRBJ2-7|NA|NA|TRBV19
CASSIESGISYEQYF
TGTGCCAGTAGTATAGAATCGGGGATCTCCTACGAGCAGTACTTC
>TRBJ2-7|many|NA|TRBV7-2
CASSPGGLAGEQYF
TGTGCCAGCAGCCCAGGGGGACTCGCGGGCGAGCAGTACTTC
>TRBJ2-1|many|NA|TRBV20-1
CSVGPPSRSYNEQFF
TGCAGTGTAGGGCCGCCGAGTCGCTCCTACAATGAGCAGTTCTTC
>TRBJ2-5|NA|NA|TRBV25-1
CASSESTILYF
TGTGCCAGCAGTGAATCAACAATTTTGTACTTC
>TRBJ1-1|many|NA|TRBV2
CASSRDVYTEAFF
TGTGCCAGCAGTAGGGACGTCTACACTGAAGCTTTCTTT
>TRBJ2-3|many|TRBD2|TRBV7-9
CASSPDVAGGFTDTQYF
TGTGCCAGCAGCCCCGATGTAGCGGGAGGGTTCACAGATACGCAGTATTTT
>TRBJ2-1|NA|TRBD2|TRBV7-9
CASSPRRGTSGRNNEQFF
TGTGCCAGCAGCCCCAGGAGAGGGACTAGCGGGAGAAACAATGAGCAGTTCTTC
>TRBJ1-1|many|NA|TRBV19
CASNPPAGTEAFF
TGTGCCAGTAATCCCCCGGCGGGCACTGAAGCTTTCTTT
>TRBJ1-4|few|NA|TRBV9
CASSVGYLGQTEKLFF
TGTGCCAGCAGCGTAGGCTACCTAGGGCAGACTGAAAAACTGTTTTTT
>TRBJ2-1|few|TRBD2|TRBV10-1
CASSETGLGLNEQFF
TGCGCCAGCAGCGAGACCGGACTAGGTCTCAATGAGCAGTTCTTC